The 29 T cell receptor beta chains listed next were all sequenced from one sample in a study of blood T cell repertoires in COVID-19 (TCRdb year 2020). Libraries came from the immunoSEQ multiplex PCR assay. The source is immuneACCESS, and TCRdb retained only in-frame sequences with V and J called. Part of the clones is not carried over; for the studies checked, unresolved V genes explain less than half of this, and the remainder is unexplained. For this sample the table gives more than 80,000 clones, of which around four fifths were detected only once. Roughly 2.2% of the sample goes to the ten largest clones. Sequencing used peripheral blood. The source of these receptors is a woman in her seventies with acute or convalescent COVID-19.

This chain links TRBV18 with TRBJ2-5; possible D gene TRBD1, 6 bases. Trimming removed 3 bases from V and 4 bases from J, with 12 bases in between. This CDR3 spans 14 amino acids. Looked up from germline, CDR1 is KGHSH and CDR2 is LQKENI. The CDR3 sequence is CASSPPGERETQYF. The CDR3 DNA sequence: TGTGCCAGCTCACCTCCAGGGGAAAGAGAGACCCAGTACTTC.

This chain uses TRBV3-1 (or the pseudogene TRBV3-2) with TRBJ2-7, with D tentatively TRBD2 (5 bases). Trimming stripped 3 bases from V and 9 bases from J, with 12 bases between. The germline CDR1 and CDR2 sequences are LGHDT and YNNKEL (reference sequence). This CDR3 has 12 amino acids. CDR3 sequence (DNA): TGTGCCAGCAGCCAGTCGGGGAGCCCGCAGTACTTC. Its translation is CASSQSGSPQYF.

This sequence joins TRBV3-1 (or the pseudogene TRBV3-2) and TRBJ1-1; a possible D gene is TRBD1 (6 bases). Germline V lookup: CDR1 LGHDT, CDR2 YNNKEL (reference sequence). CDR3 length: 14 amino acids. The V end was cut by 1 base, the J end by 6 bases, with 12 bases between. The CDR3: CASSQGTVNAEAFF. The CDR3 coding sequence is TGTGCCAGCAGCCAAGGGACAGTGAATGCTGAAGCTTTCTTT.

The rearrangement uses TRBV18 and TRBJ1-5, with 8 nucleotides matching TRBD1. V lost 5 bases and J lost 4; bases outside the gene matches: 10. The germline V gene encodes CDR1 KGHSH and CDR2 LQKENI. The length of the CDR3 is 16 residues. CDR3 sequence reads: CASSSGQGGMNQPQHF. The CDR3, as DNA: TGTGCCAGCTCATCAGGACAGGGCGGGATGAATCAGCCCCAGCATTTT.

J is TRBJ2-5 and V is TRBV6-5, with D tentatively TRBD2 (7 bases). CDR3 length: 13 residues. Trimming pared 2 bases from V and 4 bases from J, leaving 8 bases between. The germline V gene has CDR1 MNHEY and CDR2 SVGAGI. The CDR3 DNA follows: TGTGCCAGCAGTTACAGGGGGGGAGAGACCCAGTACTTC. Its protein is CASSYRGGETQYF.

This rearrangement joins TRBV2 to TRBJ2-5; 7 positions match TRBD2. J lost 4 bases, V lost 10 bases, and 9 bases had no gene match. Germline V gives CDR1 SNHLY, CDR2 FYNNEI. The CDR3 sequence is 13 residues long. The CDR3 nucleotides are TGTGCCACTCTCCTAGGGGAGGGAGAGACCCAGTACTTC. Translating it yields CATLLGEGETQYF.

The chain links TRBV13 to TRBJ1-5, with D tentatively TRBD1 (5 bases). The CDR3 is made up of 15 amino acids. The V end lost 1 base, the J end lost 5 bases, and 12 bases lay between the germline ends. Germline V lookup: CDR1 PRHDT, CDR2 FYEKMQ (reference sequence). The CDR3 protein is CASSLAPGWDQPQHF. The DNA for the CDR3 is TGTGCCAGCAGCTTAGCACCAGGGTGGGATCAGCCCCAGCATTTT.

The chain has TRBV30 and TRBJ2-2, with 7 nucleotides matching TRBD1. Trimming at V came to 0 bases and at J to 5 bases, leaving 9 bases not matched to a gene. The V gene's germline CDR1 is GTSNPN and CDR2 SVGIG (reference sequence). This CDR3 region has 16 residues. CDR3 in DNA: TGTGCCTGGAGTGTACGAGACAGGGCGGTTACCGGGGAGCTGTTTTTT. As protein: CAWSVRDRAVTGELFF.

This sequence joins TRBV5-1 and TRBJ2-2; D is unresolved. Germline V gene sequence: CDR1 SGHRS, CDR2 YFSETQ. V gave up 5 bases and J gave up 0 bases, with 8 bases separating them. The CDR3 length is 14 residues. The CDR3 protein is CASSVQANTGELFF. As DNA, the CDR3 is TGCGCCAGCAGTGTCCAGGCGAACACCGGGGAGCTGTTTTTT.

In this sample, this clone turned up once. The rearrangement links TRBV11-3 to TRBJ1-2; 10 bases fit TRBD1. J lost 2 bases, V lost 7 bases, and 19 bases had no gene match. The CDR3 is 19 amino acids. The V gene's germline CDR1 is SGHNT and CDR2 YENEEA. CDR3 in DNA: TGTGCCAGCAACCCGATACAGACAGGGGGCGCAAAAAAGAACTATGGCTACACCTTC. This translates into CASNPIQTGGAKKNYGYTF.

This chain links TRBV5-1 with TRBJ2-1, with D possibly being TRBD1 (5 bases). The germline V and J ends were trimmed by 1 base and 4 bases, with 12 bases remaining between them. Germline V CDR1 and CDR2: SGHRS, YFSETQ. CDR3 length: 15 residues. In DNA, the CDR3 is TGCGCCAGCAGCTTGACAGGCGACAGATACAATGAGCAGTTCTTC. It translates to CASSLTGDRYNEQFF.

A remark on this clone: The junction shows a germline mismatch at one end, possibly a read error. The chain links TRBV7-7 to TRBJ2-5; 9 bases fit TRBD2. Germline CDR1 reads SSHAT; CDR2 reads FNYEAQ (reference sequence). This CDR3 is 16 amino acids long. The CDR3 region is CASSLAGGGAGETQYF. DNA for the CDR3: TGTGCTAGCAGCTTAGCAGGCGGGGGGGCCGGAGAGACCCAGTACTTC.

The rearrangement links TRBV2 to TRBJ2-1, with TRBD2 matching over 8 bases. With 9 bases clipped from V and 4 bases from J, the junction kept 5 bases outside the gene matches. The CDR3 length is 13 residues. Germline V gene lookup returns CDR1 SNHLY and CDR2 FYNNEI. DNA for the CDR3: TGTGCCAGTGAAGCGGGGGAATACAATGAGCAGTTCTTC. Its translation is CASEAGEYNEQFF.

V gene TRBV18 combines with J gene TRBJ1-2; possibly TRBD1 for D (5 bases). V gave up 2 bases and J gave up 2 bases, with 12 bases separating them. Germline CDR1 reads KGHSH; CDR2 reads LQKENI. This CDR3 contains 15 residues. CDR3 sequence reads: CASSPSQTDNYGYTF. DNA of the CDR3: TGTGCCAGCTCACCATCCCAGACAGACAACTATGGCTACACCTTC.

The DNA of the CDR3 is TGCGCCAGCAGGGGGCCAGGGGAAACTGAAGCTTTCTTT. Its translation is CASRGPGETEAFF. This chain links TRBV10-1 with TRBJ1-1; tentative D call: TRBD1 (6 bases). CDR1 is WNHNN and CDR2 is SYGVQD in the germline V gene (reference sequence). Deletions cut 6 bases from V and 5 bases from J, with 13 bases between. This CDR3 has 13 residues.

The chain joins TRBV3-1 (or the pseudogene TRBV3-2) to TRBJ2-3, with a possible D match to TRBD2 (6 bases). This CDR3 has 14 amino acids. V shed 3 bases and J shed 3 bases, with 10 bases lying between them. Germline V gives CDR1 LGHDT, CDR2 YNNKEL (reference sequence). This CDR3 is CASSQSGRTDTQYF. The CDR3 coding sequence is TGTGCCAGCAGCCAGTCAGGGAGGACAGATACGCAGTATTTT.

This chain uses TRBV19 with TRBJ2-7; D is uncertain. Trimming pared 5 bases from V and 8 bases from J, leaving 13 bases between. CDR1 and CDR2 (germline): LNHDA, SQIVND (reference sequence). The CDR3 runs to 12 residues. In DNA form, the CDR3 reads TGTGCCAGTAGTCCGGATCTGACACAGCAGTACTTC. Encoded protein: CASSPDLTQQYF.

V gene TRBV6-5 combines with J gene TRBJ2-7, with D maybe TRBD2 (6 bases). Germline-derived CDR1 and CDR2 are MNHEY and SVGAGI. The length of the CDR3 is 13 residues. Trimming stripped 6 bases from V and 5 bases from J, with 14 bases between. The CDR3 sequence is CASRRDPGDEQYF. CDR3 bases: TGTGCCAGCAGACGGGACCCGGGGGACGAGCAGTACTTC.

The rearrangement joins TRBV18 to TRBJ1-1; D uncertain. Germline V gives CDR1 KGHSH, CDR2 LQKENI. The CDR3 consists of 13 residues. V gave up 2 bases and J gave up 0 bases, with 4 bases separating them. Here the CDR3 reads CASSPRVNTEAFF. Written as DNA, the CDR3 is TGTGCCAGCTCACCAAGAGTGAACACTGAAGCTTTCTTT.

The gene calls are TRBV11-3 and TRBJ1-1, with 7 bases that match TRBD1. The junction had 12 bases not matched to a gene; V was cut back by 4 bases and J by 7 bases. The CDR3 sequence is 15 residues long. CDR1 SGHNT and CDR2 YENEEA come from the germline V gene. The CDR3 here is CASSYGQGERDEAFF. CDR3 sequence (DNA): TGTGCCAGCAGCTATGGGCAGGGGGAAAGGGATGAAGCTTTCTTT.

The chain employs TRBV30 and TRBJ2-3; D possibly corresponds to TRBD2 (7 bases). The germline gives CDR1 GTSNPN, CDR2 SVGIG (reference sequence). V lost 0 bases and J lost 5, with 12 bases in between. CDR3 length: 14 amino acids. The CDR3 here is CAWSVGGGRDTQYF. The CDR3 coding sequence is TGTGCCTGGAGTGTTGGGGGGGGCAGAGATACGCAGTATTTT.

V usage is TRBV2 and J usage is TRBJ1-1; D is perhaps TRBD1 (6 bases). The germline V and J ends were trimmed by 6 bases and 1 base, with 12 bases remaining between them. Germline V CDR1 and CDR2: SNHLY, FYNNEI. The CDR3 spans 14 residues. This CDR3 reads CASRQGLANTEAFF. Written as DNA, the CDR3 is TGTGCCAGCAGGCAGGGGCTTGCGAACACTGAAGCTTTCTTT.

V gene TRBV7-8 combines with J gene TRBJ1-4; possible D gene TRBD1, 5 bases. The CDR3 consists of 12 residues. V lost 1 base to trimming and J lost 8 bases, with 5 bases between them. Germline-derived CDR1 and CDR2 are SGHVS and FQNEAQ. The CDR3 loop reads CASSLGGEKLFF. The CDR3 bases are TGTGCCAGCAGCTTAGGGGGCGAAAAACTGTTTTTT.

The V and J genes are TRBV10-3 and TRBJ2-3; unclear D gene. CDR1 and CDR2 (germline): ENHRY, SYGVKD. Trimming took off 11 bases at V and 5 bases at J, with 14 bases between the two ends. The CDR3 sequence is 12 residues long. In DNA form, the CDR3 reads TGTGCCCAAAGTCGAGGTGGAGATACGCAGTATTTT. This sequence encodes CAQSRGGDTQYF.

The chain is built from TRBV10-3 and TRBJ1-1; D gene ambiguous. CDR3 length: 14 residues. Per germline, CDR1 ENHRY and CDR2 SYGVKD. V gave up 4 bases and J gave up 1 base, with 10 bases separating them. This CDR3 reads CAISAGEPNTEAFF. The CDR3 nucleotides read TGTGCCATCAGTGCTGGGGAGCCGAACACTGAAGCTTTCTTT.

The rearrangement links TRBV5-1 to TRBJ2-1; D perhaps matches TRBD1 (5 bases). Trimming pared 0 bases from V and 0 bases from J, leaving 16 bases between. Germline V CDR1 and CDR2: SGHRS, YFSETQ. This CDR3 has 18 amino acids. The CDR3 spells CASSLVPKGHPSYNEQFF. The CDR3 nucleotides are TGCGCCAGCAGCTTGGTCCCTAAAGGACATCCCTCCTACAATGAGCAGTTCTTC.

The chain employs TRBV5-6 and TRBJ1-6; 9 bases match TRBD1. The CDR3 is 15 residues long. V trimming: 5 bases; J trimming: 8 bases; junction bases outside the gene matches: 8. From germline, CDR1 is SGHDT and CDR2 YYEEEE. CDR3 bases: TGTGCCAGCAGGCTAGGGACAGGGCGGCATTCACCCCTCCACTTT. Its protein is CASRLGTGRHSPLHF.

V gene TRBV5-1 combines with J gene TRBJ1-3; 9 nucleotides agree with TRBD1. The trim removed 1 base at V and 2 bases at J, leaving 1 base unmatched. Germline loops: CDR1 SGHRS, CDR2 YFSETQ. This CDR3 has 15 amino acids. The CDR3 nucleotides are TGCGCCAGCAGCTTGCGGACAGGGGCTGGAAACACCATATATTTT. Its translation: CASSLRTGAGNTIYF.

This clone has a single count. The chain carries TRBV25-1 and TRBJ1-1; D remains ambiguous. This CDR3 has 13 residues. Germline V gene sequence: CDR1 MGHDK, CDR2 SYGVNS. The V gene lost 7 bases and the J gene lost 3 bases, with 12 bases spanning the gap. CDR3 sequence (DNA): TGTGCCAGCATAGGGCGGGCGGACACTGAAGCTTTCTTT. This sequence encodes CASIGRADTEAFF.